One and the same sample provided the 20 T cell receptor beta chains below, sequenced in a study of response to subunit inactivated influenza vaccine. TCRdb fed the RT-PCR reads into MiXCR, producing one record per CDR3 protein. The data hold around 520,000 distinct CDR3 sequences, with 10% to 15% observed a single time. Sequenced material: PBMCs from blood, taken on the day of vaccination. These receptors all stem from a man aged 50 or older who received an inactivated influenza vaccine.

The chain recombines TRBV6-1 with TRBJ1-5; weak D call: TRBD1 (6 bases). This CDR3 spans 15 amino acids. Germline assignment: CDR1 MNHNS and CDR2 SASEGT. The V end lost 7 bases, the J end lost 3 bases, and 16 bases lay between the germline ends. The CDR3 loop is CASTRMTGSNQPQHF. In nucleotides, the CDR3 is TGTGCCAGCACTAGAATGACAGGATCCAATCAGCCCCAGCATTTT.

V is TRBV6-1 and J is TRBJ2-2; D is possibly TRBD2 (5 bases). The CDR3 sequence is 16 residues long. Germline loops: CDR1 MNHNS, CDR2 SASEGT. The V end was cut by 7 bases, the J end by 7 bases, with 22 bases between. The CDR3 loop is CASTASRRQSLGELFF. CDR3 DNA sequence: TGTGCCAGCACCGCTAGCAGGAGGCAATCTCTCGGGGAGCTGTTTTTT.

This clonotype was detected a few times. The chain has TRBV20-1 and TRBJ2-3, with a weak D call TRBD1 (6 bases). The V gene lost 4 bases and the J gene lost 0 bases, with 14 bases spanning the gap. The CDR3 length is 15 residues. Germline CDR1 is DFQATT and CDR2 is SNEGSKA (reference sequence). The CDR3 protein is CSAIPGTLSTDTQYF. DNA of the CDR3: TGCAGTGCTATTCCCGGGACACTTAGCACAGATACGCAGTATTTT.

J is TRBJ1-2 and V is TRBV20-1; 7 bases line up with TRBD1. The length of the CDR3 is 12 residues. Germline trimming cut 6 bases from V and 2 bases from J; bases unmatched to any gene: 3. Germline CDR1 and CDR2: DFQATT and SNEGSKA (reference sequence). The CDR3 coding sequence is TGCAGTGCCAAGGACAGGAACTATGGCTACACCTTC. Translating gives CSAKDRNYGYTF.

The rearrangement joins TRBV5-1 to TRBJ2-3, with 10 bases aligning to TRBD2. V dropped 4 bases and J dropped 2; count of bases not matched to a gene: 7. CDR3 length: 16 amino acids. CDR1 and CDR2 from the germline V gene are SGHRS and YFSETQ. In DNA, the CDR3 is TGCGCCAGCAGCAAAGCGGGGGGGCCTGTCACAGATACGCAGTATTTT. This gives the protein CASSKAGGPVTDTQYF.

The chain combines TRBV10-3 with TRBJ2-3; the D gene is possibly TRBD1 (6 bases). Germline assignment: CDR1 ENHRY and CDR2 SYGVKD. This CDR3 has 17 amino acids. Trimming took 6 bases from V and 0 from J, leaving 19 bases between them. This CDR3 reads CAIRKQGWAESTDTQYF. CDR3 in DNA: TGTGCCATCAGAAAACAGGGATGGGCGGAGAGCACAGATACGCAGTATTTT.

The rearrangement uses TRBV28 and TRBJ1-2; possible D gene TRBD1, 5 bases. V was shortened by 3 bases and J by 2 bases, with 13 bases between the two germline ends. This CDR3 has 15 residues. Germline V gives CDR1 MDHEN, CDR2 SYDVKM. The CDR3 loop reads CASSLGGRRNYGYTF. CDR3 nucleotides: TGTGCCAGCAGTTTGGGGGGACGGAGAAACTATGGCTACACCTTC.

This chain uses TRBV28 with TRBJ1-2, with D possibly matching TRBD1 (5 bases). Trimming stripped 10 bases from V and 4 bases from J, with 10 bases between. The CDR3 extends over 11 amino acids. Germline loops: CDR1 MDHEN, CDR2 SYDVKM. CDR3 residues: CATSQGYGYTF. CDR3 nucleotide sequence: TGTGCCACATCGCAGGGCTATGGCTACACCTTC.

This clonotype came up many times. DNA for the CDR3: TGTGCCAGCAGCTTACCCTCGAGCGGGAGAATCCTATACGAGCAGTACTTC. Amino acid sequence: CASSLPSSGRILYEQYF. V usage is TRBV7-2 and J usage is TRBJ2-7; 8 bases are a match to TRBD2. The J segment lost 4 bases and the V segment lost 2 bases, leaving 13 bases of the junction unmatched. CDR1 and CDR2 (germline): SGHTA, FQGNSA. CDR3 length: 17 amino acids.

The V gene is TRBV12-3 or TRBV12-4, the J gene TRBJ2-7; perhaps TRBD1 as D (5 bases). V was clipped by 6 bases and J by 6 bases, with 15 bases between them. This CDR3 is 13 amino acids long. The chain's CDR3 is CASSLFQGSEQYF. CDR3 coding DNA: TGTGCCAGCAGCCTATTTCAGGGATCCGAGCAGTACTTC.

V and J are TRBV10-3 and TRBJ2-1; 14 nucleotides align to TRBD2. Germline CDR1 and CDR2: ENHRY and SYGVKD. This CDR3 spans 15 amino acids. Trimming cost V 6 bases and J 8 bases; bases outside gene matches: 6. CDR3 coding DNA: TGTGCCATCAGGGAGGGACTAGCGGGGGTCGATGAGCAGTTCTTC. Protein: CAIREGLAGVDEQFF.

This clonotype has more than one count but fewer than ten. The chain links TRBV2 to TRBJ2-1, with D possibly matching TRBD2 (6 bases). The V gene's germline CDR1 is SNHLY and CDR2 FYNNEI. The CDR3 loop spans 18 amino acids. Trimming took 2 bases from V and 0 from J, leaving 17 bases between them. CDR3 sequence: CASSELGTGISSYNEQFF. The DNA of the CDR3 is TGTGCCAGCAGTGAATTGGGGACTGGGATTAGCTCCTACAATGAGCAGTTCTTC.

This chain connects TRBV20-1 to TRBJ2-7, with 9 bases matching TRBD2. Germline values: CDR1 DFQATT, CDR2 SNEGSKA (reference sequence). The CDR3 extends over 14 amino acids. V trimming: 2 bases; J trimming: 6 bases; junction bases outside the gene matches: 8. CDR3 DNA: TGCAGTGCTAGAAAGATCGCGGGAGGGCCCGAGCAGTACTTC. This gives the protein CSARKIAGGPEQYF.

This clonotype was seen ten or more times. The V call is TRBV29-1, the J call TRBJ2-7; 7 bases are shared with TRBD1. The V gene end was trimmed by 8 bases and the J gene end by 5 bases; junction bases not matched to a gene: 9. The CDR3 has 12 amino acids. CDR1 SQVTM and CDR2 ANQGSEA come from the germline V gene. For the CDR3, the DNA is TGCAGCTTAATAGGGACAGACCACGAGCAGTACTTC. Translated: CSLIGTDHEQYF.

The chain recombines TRBV5-1 with TRBJ2-5, with 14 bases that match TRBD2. This CDR3 has 18 amino acids. The V gene's germline CDR1 is SGHRS and CDR2 YFSETQ. V shed 4 bases, J shed 3 bases, and the junction held 11 bases outside the gene matches. CDR3 in amino acids: CASSVGTSGSVYEETQYF. The CDR3 nucleotides read TGCGCCAGCAGCGTCGGGACTAGCGGGAGCGTATACGAAGAGACCCAGTACTTC.

This clonotype showed up just a few times. The chain joins TRBV6-2 or TRBV6-3 to TRBJ2-4; 13 bases align to TRBD2. The CDR3 runs to 19 residues. J lost 0 bases, V lost 2 bases, and 7 bases had no gene match. Germline V lookup: CDR1 MNHEY, CDR2 SVGEGT. The CDR3 DNA follows: TGTGCCAGCAGTTACCGACTAGCGGGAGGACTAATAGCCAAAAACATTCAGTACTTC. Translated: CASSYRLAGGLIAKNIQYF.

This CDR3 reads CASSPRQGLHEQYF. The DNA of the CDR3 is TGTGCCAGCTCACCTCGACAGGGGCTCCACGAGCAGTACTTC. The chain uses TRBV18 and TRBJ2-7; 8 nucleotides agree with TRBD1. J lost 5 bases, V lost 3 bases, and 6 bases had no gene match. Looked up from germline, CDR1 is KGHSH and CDR2 is LQKENI. CDR3 length equals 14 residues.

This clonotype was seen more than once but under ten times. The chain uses TRBV10-3 and TRBJ2-7; 11 bases are a match to TRBD2. From germline, CDR1 is ENHRY and CDR2 SYGVKD. With 7 bases clipped from V and 3 bases from J, the junction kept 2 bases outside the gene matches. CDR3 length: 13 amino acids. CDR3 sequence (DNA): TGTGCCATCAAGGGACTAGCGGACTACGAGCAGTACTTC. Amino acids: CAIKGLADYEQYF.

This clonotype was observed many times. The chain couples TRBV12-3 or TRBV12-4 to TRBJ2-2, with D possibly TRBD2 on 5 matching bases. This CDR3 comprises 17 residues. Trimming removed 6 bases at V and 4 bases at J, with 21 bases between. The CDR3 coding sequence is TGTGCCAGCAGCTCCCCCGGAGGCGGGTCGCTCACCGGGGAGCTGTTTTTT. Protein product: CASSSPGGGSLTGELFF.

This chain links TRBV4-2 with TRBJ2-7; either TRBD1 or TRBD2 may supply D (7 bases each). The germline CDR1 and CDR2 sequences are LGHNA and YNFKEQ. This CDR3 region has 15 residues. V was pared by 0 bases and J by 5 bases, with 14 bases between. The CDR3, as DNA: TGTGCCAGCAGCCAAGAAACAGGGGAGGGGAACGAGCAGTACTTC. Translated, it gives CASSQETGEGNEQYF.